This TCR beta chain was obtained from a study of vaccination and CD4 T cells after COVID-19. Stated treatment: approximately nine-day PBMC culture with coronavirus spike peptide pools or control peptides (ViraFEST assay). During the years 2011-2018, before the COVID-19 pandemic, the unexposed donor's CD4+ T cells were collected. The V and J ends lost 6 bases and 7 bases respectively, with 13 bases between them. The length of the CDR3 is 13 residues. Looked up from germline, CDR1 is DFQATT and CDR2 is SNEGSKA (reference sequence). CD4+ T cells that had been cultured provided DNA sequenced with the Oncomine TCR Beta short-read assay. TCRdb reanalysed the PCR reads using MiXCR and keeps one entry per CDR3 protein. The profile shows approximately 7,000 distinct CDR3 sequences, roughly 50% of them singletons. A remark on this clonotype: Its antigen is unknown.

This sequence was found in a human donor in good health. The V and J genes are TRBV20-1 and TRBJ1-6; tentative D call: TRBD1 (6 bases). Material: CD4+ T cells from blood, cultured in vitro. The CDR3 loop is CSAKQGGNSPLHF. CDR3 coding DNA: TGCAGTGCAAAACAGGGAGGCAATTCACCCCTCCACTTT.